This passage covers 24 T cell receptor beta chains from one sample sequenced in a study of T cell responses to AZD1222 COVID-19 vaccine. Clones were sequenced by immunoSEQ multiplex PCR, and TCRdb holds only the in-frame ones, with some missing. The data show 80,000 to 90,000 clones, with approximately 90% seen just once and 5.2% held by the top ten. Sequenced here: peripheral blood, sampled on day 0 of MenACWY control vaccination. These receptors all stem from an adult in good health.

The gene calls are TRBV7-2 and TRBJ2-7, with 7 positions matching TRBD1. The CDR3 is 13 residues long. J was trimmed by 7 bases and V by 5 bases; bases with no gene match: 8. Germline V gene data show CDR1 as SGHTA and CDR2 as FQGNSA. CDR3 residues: CASSINRGKEQYF. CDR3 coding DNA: TGTGCCAGCAGCATCAACAGGGGCAAGGAGCAGTACTTC.

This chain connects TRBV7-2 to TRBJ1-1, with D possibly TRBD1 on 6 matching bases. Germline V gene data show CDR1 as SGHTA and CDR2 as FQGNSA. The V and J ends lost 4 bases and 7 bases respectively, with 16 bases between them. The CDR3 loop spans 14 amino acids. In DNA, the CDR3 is TGTGCCAGCAGCTCCTCTCGAGGGGGTCTTGAAGCTTTCTTT. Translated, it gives CASSSSRGGLEAFF. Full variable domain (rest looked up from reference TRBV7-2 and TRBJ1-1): GAGVSQSPSNKVTEKGKDVELRCDPISGHTALYWYRQSLGQGLEFLIYFQGNSAPDKSGLPSDRFSAERTGGSVSTLTIQRTQQEDSAVYLCASSSSRGGLEAFFGQGTRLTVV.

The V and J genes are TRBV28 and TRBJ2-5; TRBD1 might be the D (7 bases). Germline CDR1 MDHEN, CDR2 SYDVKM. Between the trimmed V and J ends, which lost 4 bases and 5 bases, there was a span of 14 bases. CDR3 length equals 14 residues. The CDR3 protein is CASSSGGRGETQYF. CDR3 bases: TGTGCCAGCAGTTCAGGGGGGCGCGGGGAGACCCAGTACTTC.

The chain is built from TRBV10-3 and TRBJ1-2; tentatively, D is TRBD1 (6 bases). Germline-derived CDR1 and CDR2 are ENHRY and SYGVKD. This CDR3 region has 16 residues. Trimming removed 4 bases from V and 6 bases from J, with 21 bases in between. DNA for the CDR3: TGTGCCATCAGTGCCCGGACGGGGAGGGGGGAGGATGGCTACACCTTC. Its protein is CAISARTGRGEDGYTF.

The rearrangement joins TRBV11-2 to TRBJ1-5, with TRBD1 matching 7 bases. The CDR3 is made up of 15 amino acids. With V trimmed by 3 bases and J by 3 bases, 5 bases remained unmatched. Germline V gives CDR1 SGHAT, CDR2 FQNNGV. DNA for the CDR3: TGTGCCAGCAGCTTTACAGGACAGGACAATCAGCCCCAGCATTTT. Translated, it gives CASSFTGQDNQPQHF. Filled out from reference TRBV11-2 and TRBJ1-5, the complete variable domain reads EAGVAQSPRYKIIEKRQSVAFWCNPISGHATLYWYQQILGQGPKLLIQFQNNGVVDDSQLPKDRFSAERLKGVDSTLKIQPAKLEDSAVYLCASSFTGQDNQPQHFGDGTRLSIL.

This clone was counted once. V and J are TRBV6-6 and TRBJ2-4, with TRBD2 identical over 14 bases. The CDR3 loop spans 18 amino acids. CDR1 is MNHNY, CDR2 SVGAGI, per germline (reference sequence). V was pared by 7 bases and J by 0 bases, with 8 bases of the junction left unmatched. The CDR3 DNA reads TGTGCCAGCATTCGACTAGCGGGAGGGATGGTAGCCAAAAACATTCAGTACTTC. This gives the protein CASIRLAGGMVAKNIQYF.

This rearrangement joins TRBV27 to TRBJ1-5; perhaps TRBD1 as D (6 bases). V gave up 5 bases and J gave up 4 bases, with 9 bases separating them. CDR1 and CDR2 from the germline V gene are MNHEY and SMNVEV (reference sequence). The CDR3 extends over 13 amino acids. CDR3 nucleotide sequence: TGTGCCAGCAGTACAGGGTATAATCAGCCCCAGCATTTT. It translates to CASSTGYNQPQHF.

This CDR3 reads CASSEQGGNQPQHF. Here the CDR3 DNA reads TGCGCCAGCAGCGAACAGGGTGGCAATCAGCCCCAGCATTTT. The chain has TRBV5-1 and TRBJ1-5, with D maybe TRBD1 (6 bases). Trimming left V 4 bases short and J 2 bases short, with 10 bases between. CDR3 length: 14 amino acids. Germline CDR1 and CDR2: SGHRS and YFSETQ.

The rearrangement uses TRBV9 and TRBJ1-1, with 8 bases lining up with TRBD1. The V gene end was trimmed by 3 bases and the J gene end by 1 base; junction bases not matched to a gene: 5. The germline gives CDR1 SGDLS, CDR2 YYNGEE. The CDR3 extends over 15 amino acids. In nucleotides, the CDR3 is TGTGCCAGCAGCGCCACCGGGACAGGGAACACTGAAGCTTTCTTT. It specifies CASSATGTGNTEAFF.

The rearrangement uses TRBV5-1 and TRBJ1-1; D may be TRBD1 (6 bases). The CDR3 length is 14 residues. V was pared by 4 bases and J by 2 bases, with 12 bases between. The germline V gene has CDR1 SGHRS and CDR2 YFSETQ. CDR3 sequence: CASSEGHYNTEAFF. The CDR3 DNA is TGCGCCAGCAGCGAGGGACATTATAACACTGAAGCTTTCTTT.

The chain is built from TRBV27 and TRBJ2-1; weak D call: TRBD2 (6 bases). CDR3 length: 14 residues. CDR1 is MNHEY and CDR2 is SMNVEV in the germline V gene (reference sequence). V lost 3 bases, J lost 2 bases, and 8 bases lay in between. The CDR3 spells CASSLRGAYNEQFF. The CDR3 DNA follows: TGTGCCAGCAGTTTGCGGGGAGCCTACAATGAGCAGTTCTTC.

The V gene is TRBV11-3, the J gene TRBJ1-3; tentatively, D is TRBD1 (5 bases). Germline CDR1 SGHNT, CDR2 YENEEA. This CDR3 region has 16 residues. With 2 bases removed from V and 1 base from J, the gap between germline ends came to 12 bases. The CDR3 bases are TGTGCCAGCAGCTTACGGCAGGGAGCATCTGGAAACACCATATATTTT. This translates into CASSLRQGASGNTIYF.

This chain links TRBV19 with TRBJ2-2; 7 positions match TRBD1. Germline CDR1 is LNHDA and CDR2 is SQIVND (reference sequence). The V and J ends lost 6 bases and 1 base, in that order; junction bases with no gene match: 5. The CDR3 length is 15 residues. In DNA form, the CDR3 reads TGTGCCAGTAGGACAGGGTTGGTGAACACCGGGGAGCTGTTTTTT. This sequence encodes CASRTGLVNTGELFF.

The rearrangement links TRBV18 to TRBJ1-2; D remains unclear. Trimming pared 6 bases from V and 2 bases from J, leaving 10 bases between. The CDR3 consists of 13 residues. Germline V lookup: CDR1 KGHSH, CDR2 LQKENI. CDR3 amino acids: CASSPDGNYGYTF. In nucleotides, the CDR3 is TGTGCCAGCTCGCCGGACGGGAACTATGGCTACACCTTC. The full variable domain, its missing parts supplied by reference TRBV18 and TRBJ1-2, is NAGVMQNPRHLVRRRGQEARLRCSPMKGHSHVYWYRQLPEEGLKFMVYLQKENIIDESGMPKERFSAEFPKEGPSILRIQQVVRGDSAAYFCASSPDGNYGYTFGSGTRLTVV.

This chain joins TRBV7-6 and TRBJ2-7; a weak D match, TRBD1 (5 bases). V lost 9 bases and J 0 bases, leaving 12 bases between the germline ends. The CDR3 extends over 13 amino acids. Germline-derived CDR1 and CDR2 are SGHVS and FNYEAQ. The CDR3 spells CASQGRASYEQYF. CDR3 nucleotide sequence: TGTGCCAGTCAGGGCAGGGCCTCCTACGAGCAGTACTTC.

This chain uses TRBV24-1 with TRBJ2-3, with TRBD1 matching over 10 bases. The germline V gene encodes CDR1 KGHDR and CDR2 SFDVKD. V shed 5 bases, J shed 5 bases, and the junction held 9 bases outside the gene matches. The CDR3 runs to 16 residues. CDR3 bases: TGTGCCACCAGTGGCGGGACAGGGGCAGGGGGAGATACGCAGTATTTT. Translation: CATSGGTGAGGDTQYF.

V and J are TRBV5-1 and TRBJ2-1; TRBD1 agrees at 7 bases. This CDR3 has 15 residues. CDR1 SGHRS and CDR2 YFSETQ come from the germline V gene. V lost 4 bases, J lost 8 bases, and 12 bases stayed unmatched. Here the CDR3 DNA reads TGCGCCAGCAGCCGGGACAGTACTTCCCTTGATGAGCAGTTCTTC. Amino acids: CASSRDSTSLDEQFF.

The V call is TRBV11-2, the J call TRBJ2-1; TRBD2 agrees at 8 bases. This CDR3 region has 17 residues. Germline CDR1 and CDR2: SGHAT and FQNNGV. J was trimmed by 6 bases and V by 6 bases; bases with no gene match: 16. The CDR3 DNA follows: TGTGCCAGCAGTTCGCATTGGGCCAGCGGGAGTGGCAATGAGCAGTTCTTC. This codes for CASSSHWASGSGNEQFF.

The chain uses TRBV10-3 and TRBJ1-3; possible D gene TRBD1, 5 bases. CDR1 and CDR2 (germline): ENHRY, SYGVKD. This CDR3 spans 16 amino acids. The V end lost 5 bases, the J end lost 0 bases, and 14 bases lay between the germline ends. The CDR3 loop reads CAISLQELPSGNTIYF. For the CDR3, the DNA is TGTGCCATCAGTTTACAGGAATTACCCTCTGGAAACACCATATATTTT.

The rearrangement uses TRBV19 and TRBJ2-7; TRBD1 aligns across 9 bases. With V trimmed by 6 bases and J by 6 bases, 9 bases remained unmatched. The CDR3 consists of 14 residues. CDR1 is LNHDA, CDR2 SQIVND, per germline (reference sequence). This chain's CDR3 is CASRMGQGIGEQYF. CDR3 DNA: TGTGCCAGTAGGATGGGACAGGGTATTGGCGAGCAGTACTTC.

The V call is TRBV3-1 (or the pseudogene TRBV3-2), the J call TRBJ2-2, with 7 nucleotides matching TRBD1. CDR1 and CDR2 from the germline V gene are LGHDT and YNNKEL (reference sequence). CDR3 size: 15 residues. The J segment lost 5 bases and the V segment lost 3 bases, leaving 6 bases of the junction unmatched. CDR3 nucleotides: TGTGCCAGCAGCCAGGGGGACAGAAGAACCGGGGAGCTGTTTTTT. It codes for CASSQGDRRTGELFF.

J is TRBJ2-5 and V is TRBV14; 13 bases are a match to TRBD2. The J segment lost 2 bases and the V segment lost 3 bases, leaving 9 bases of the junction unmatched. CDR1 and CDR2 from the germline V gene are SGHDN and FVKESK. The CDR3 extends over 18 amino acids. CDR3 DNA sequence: TGTGCCAGCAGCCACGGACTAGCGGGAGTAGGTTGGCAAGAGACCCAGTACTTC. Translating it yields CASSHGLAGVGWQETQYF.

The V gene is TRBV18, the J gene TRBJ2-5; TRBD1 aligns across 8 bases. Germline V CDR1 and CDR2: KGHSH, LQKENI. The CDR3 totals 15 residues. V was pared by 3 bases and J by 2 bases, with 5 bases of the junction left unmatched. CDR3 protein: CASSPTGGSQETQYF. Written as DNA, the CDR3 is TGTGCCAGCTCACCCACAGGGGGTTCACAAGAGACCCAGTACTTC.

CDR3 nucleotide sequence: TGTGCCAGCAGTTACGGGAGGAACACTGAAGCTTTCTTT. It specifies CASSYGRNTEAFF. The chain carries TRBV6-5 and TRBJ1-1; D unresolved. The germline V and J ends were trimmed by 2 bases and 1 base, with 5 bases remaining between them. This CDR3 region has 13 residues. Germline V gene sequence: CDR1 MNHEY, CDR2 SVGAGI.